This T cell receptor beta chain was recovered during a study of T cell repertoires in cytomegalovirus infection. CDR1 and CDR2 (germline): DFQATT, SNEGSKA (reference sequence). CDR3 size: 12 residues. Trimming took 7 bases from V and 1 from J, leaving 10 bases between them. TCRdb processed the reads anew with MiXCR; each CDR3 protein has one entry. The sample yields roughly 310,000 distinct CDR3 sequences, roughly a sixth seen once. The sample was PBMCs. This clonotype was sampled from a human donor in good health (CMV status not recorded). Some clones in this sample may be carry-over from other donors' samples. V usage is TRBV20-1 and J usage is TRBJ1-1, with no clear D. The CDR3 reads CSGAQPNTEAFF. CDR3 nucleotide sequence: TGCAGTGGGGCACAGCCGAACACTGAAGCTTTCTTT.